These 24 T cell receptor beta chains were sequenced from one sample in a study of cytomegalovirus exposure and HLA in healthy donors. Primers included in the PCR were 60 Vbeta and 13 Jbeta primers. Measured with immunoSEQ multiplex PCR; TCRdb has only the in-frame clones, and not every one. Altogether over 100,000 clones are present, roughly 85% being singletons, with the ten largest covering about a fifth. Source material: PBMCs. The receptor source for this set is a man aged 25-45 years in good health and CMV-seropositive.

V usage is TRBV2 and J usage is TRBJ1-2; TRBD1 matches at 7 bases. Unmatched junction bases numbered 8, after V lost 5 bases and J lost 5 bases. Germline V gene data show CDR1 as SNHLY and CDR2 as FYNNEI. The CDR3 spans 14 residues. CDR3 sequence (DNA): TGTGCCAGCAGTCCCCGGACAGGCCGTTATGGCTACACCTTC. Translation: CASSPRTGRYGYTF.

This clone was recorded a few times. The chain couples TRBV6-6 to TRBJ1-1, with D unresolved. CDR3 length: 14 amino acids. In germline, CDR1 is MNHNY, CDR2 SVGAGI (reference sequence). V was clipped by 7 bases and J by 7 bases, with 19 bases between them. CDR3 protein: CASMGSAGADEAFF. DNA of the CDR3: TGTGCCAGCATGGGGTCCGCGGGAGCCGATGAAGCTTTCTTT.

J is TRBJ1-4 and V is TRBV5-1; the D gene is possibly TRBD1 (5 bases). Trimming removed 3 bases from V and 0 bases from J, with 12 bases in between. The germline V gene encodes CDR1 SGHRS and CDR2 YFSETQ. The CDR3 has 16 amino acids. CDR3 sequence reads: CASSYSGYTTNEKLFF. CDR3 DNA sequence: TGCGCCAGCAGCTACTCAGGGTACACAACTAATGAAAAACTGTTTTTT. Full variable domain (rest looked up from reference TRBV5-1 and TRBJ1-4): KAGVTQTPRYLIKTRGQQVTLSCSPISGHRSVSWYQQTPGQGLQFLFEYFSETQRNKGNFPGRFSGRQFSNSRSEMNVSTLELGDSALYLCASSYSGYTTNEKLFFGSGTQLSVL.

Details on this clone: Other nucleotide sequences in the sample specify the same CDR3. The chain uses TRBV5-1 and TRBJ2-1; TRBD2 aligns across 12 bases. CDR3 length: 15 amino acids. The germline gives CDR1 SGHRS, CDR2 YFSETQ. V trimming: 4 bases; J trimming: 4 bases; junction bases outside the gene matches: 3. Here the CDR3 reads CASSPLAGGYNEQFF. The CDR3 bases are TGCGCCAGCAGCCCCCTAGCGGGGGGGTACAATGAGCAGTTCTTC.

For the CDR3, the DNA is TGTGCCATCAGTGAGCGGCAGGCAAGTGGCTACACCTTC. This gives the protein CAISERQASGYTF. V gene TRBV10-3 combines with J gene TRBJ1-2; D gene uncertain. Trimming removed 2 bases from V and 7 bases from J, with 11 bases in between. The CDR3 is 13 residues long. Germline V gene lookup returns CDR1 ENHRY and CDR2 SYGVKD.

The sample holds a few counts of this clone. The chain joins TRBV5-1 to TRBJ2-3; D might be TRBD2 (6 bases). Trimming pared 2 bases from V and 5 bases from J, leaving 21 bases between. The CDR3 is 17 amino acids. Germline CDR1 is SGHRS and CDR2 is YFSETQ. The CDR3 spells CASSFPLLLAGRDTQYF. The CDR3 DNA reads as TGCGCCAGCAGCTTCCCCCTCCTACTAGCTGGTAGAGATACGCAGTATTTT.

The gene calls are TRBV10-3 and TRBJ1-5, with 9 bases matching TRBD1. The CDR3 consists of 17 residues. Trimming at V came to 3 bases and at J to 2 bases, leaving 8 bases not matched to a gene. The germline V gene encodes CDR1 ENHRY and CDR2 SYGVKD. The CDR3 loop reads CAISEGDRALRNQPQHF. CDR3 bases: TGTGCCATCAGTGAAGGGGACAGGGCCCTGCGCAATCAGCCCCAGCATTTT.

The CDR3 nucleotides are TGTGCCAGCAGTGTAGGACAGTGGGGCGAGCAGTACTTC. This codes for CASSVGQWGEQYF. The chain joins TRBV27 to TRBJ2-7; maybe TRBD1 (6 bases). Looked up from germline, CDR1 is MNHEY and CDR2 is SMNVEV (reference sequence). The CDR3 runs to 13 residues. With 5 bases removed from V and 6 bases from J, the gap between germline ends came to 14 bases.

The CDR3 region is CASSFRGGAYNEQFF. DNA of the CDR3: TGTGCCAGCAGCTTTCGGGGCGGGGCCTACAATGAGCAGTTCTTC. The chain has TRBV7-3 and TRBJ2-1; a possible D gene is TRBD2 (6 bases). Germline CDR1 is SGHTA and CDR2 is FQGTGA. V was clipped by 3 bases and J by 2 bases, with 11 bases between them. The CDR3 has 15 amino acids.

This clone has a single count. This chain uses TRBV4-1 with TRBJ2-2, with TRBD1 identical over 9 bases. Unmatched junction bases numbered 9, after V lost 7 bases and J lost 3 bases. Germline loops: CDR1 MGHRA, CDR2 YSYEKL. The CDR3 is 16 residues long. The CDR3 is CASNANRGLDTGELFF. The DNA of the CDR3 is TGCGCCAGCAACGCAAACAGGGGGCTCGACACCGGGGAGCTGTTTTTT.

CDR3 amino acids: CASSNYRDSPLHF. The DNA for the CDR3 is TGTGCCAGTAGTAACTACAGGGATTCACCCCTCCACTTT. The V call is TRBV19, the J call TRBJ1-6; the D gene is possibly TRBD1 (6 bases). V lost 4 bases, J lost 8 bases, and 9 bases lay in between. The CDR3 has 13 amino acids. Looked up from germline, CDR1 is LNHDA and CDR2 is SQIVND (reference sequence).

V gene TRBV19 combines with J gene TRBJ1-1; the match to TRBD1 covers 9 bases. V gave up 7 bases and J gave up 5 bases; unmatched junction bases: 5. The V gene's germline CDR1 is LNHDA and CDR2 SQIVND (reference sequence). This CDR3 has 13 residues. CDR3 in DNA: TGTGCCAGTACCAACGGACAGGGGACTGAAGCTTTCTTT. Amino acid sequence: CASTNGQGTEAFF.

The chain uses TRBV10-2 and TRBJ1-3; D is ambiguous. Germline V gene lookup returns CDR1 WSHSY and CDR2 SAAADI. Trimming stripped 6 bases from V and 3 bases from J, with 12 bases between. The CDR3 contains 14 residues. The CDR3 is CASSRGFDGNTIYF. The CDR3 DNA reads as TGCGCCAGCAGCCGCGGTTTCGATGGAAACACCATATATTTT.

V and J are TRBV2 and TRBJ2-7, with D possibly being TRBD1 (6 bases). The V end was cut by 6 bases, the J end by 2 bases, with 20 bases between. The V gene's germline CDR1 is SNHLY and CDR2 FYNNEI. The CDR3 covers 16 residues. The DNA for the CDR3 is TGTGCCAGCAGCTTAGAGTACGGGACAAACCCCTACGAGCAGTACTTC. This sequence encodes CASSLEYGTNPYEQYF.

V is TRBV11-2 and J is TRBJ1-1; the match to TRBD1 covers 7 bases. This CDR3 is built from 15 residues. Germline values: CDR1 SGHAT, CDR2 FQNNGV. V lost 1 base to trimming and J lost 4 bases; unmatched junction nucleotides: 6. The CDR3 region is CASSLGSTGTTEAFF. The CDR3, as DNA: TGTGCCAGCAGCTTAGGATCGACAGGGACCACTGAAGCTTTCTTT.

V and J are TRBV6-5 and TRBJ1-1; D call uncertain. Germline V CDR1 and CDR2: MNHEY, SVGAGI. This CDR3 is built from 13 residues. V shed 11 bases and J shed 2 bases, with 15 bases lying between them. The CDR3 sequence: CAARLGLNTEAFF. The CDR3 DNA is TGTGCCGCCAGGCTTGGGCTAAACACTGAAGCTTTCTTT.

This chain uses TRBV7-9 with TRBJ2-3; D unresolved. Per germline, CDR1 SEHNR and CDR2 FQNEAQ (reference sequence). Trimming stripped 5 bases from V and 0 bases from J, with 24 bases between. The CDR3 extends over 19 amino acids. CDR3 amino acids: CASSKDHNTRMTSTDTQYF. The CDR3 bases are TGTGCCAGCAGCAAAGACCATAACACGAGGATGACTAGCACAGATACGCAGTATTTT.

V and J are TRBV7-9 and TRBJ1-1, with a possible D match to TRBD1 (5 bases). The CDR3 is made up of 12 amino acids. Trimming stripped 10 bases from V and 0 bases from J, with 9 bases between. CDR1 and CDR2 (germline): SEHNR, FQNEAQ (reference sequence). This chain's CDR3 is CANETVNTEAFF. The CDR3 DNA sequence: TGTGCCAACGAGACAGTGAACACTGAAGCTTTCTTT.

This chain connects TRBV19 to TRBJ2-3; TRBD1 matches at 9 bases. Looked up from germline, CDR1 is LNHDA and CDR2 is SQIVND (reference sequence). The V and J ends lost 1 base and 4 bases, in that order; junction bases with no gene match: 6. The CDR3 is 16 residues long. DNA for the CDR3: TGTGCCAGTAGTATAGTTGGACAGGGGCCCGCAGATACGCAGTATTTT. Its protein product is CASSIVGQGPADTQYF. Full variable domain (outside the CDR3, taken from reference TRBV19 and TRBJ2-3): DGGITQSPKYLFRKEGQNVTLSCEQNLNHDAMYWYRQDPGQGLRLIYYSQIVNDFQKGDIAEGYSVSREKKESFPLTVTSAQKNPTAFYLCASSIVGQGPADTQYFGPGTRLTVL.

This chain connects TRBV7-8 to TRBJ2-2; 10 bases map to TRBD1. Trimming cost V 5 bases and J 9 bases; bases outside gene matches: 9. Germline values: CDR1 SGHVS, CDR2 FQNEAQ. CDR3 length equals 15 residues. CDR3 in amino acids: CASSAGTGAAWELFF. The CDR3, as DNA: TGTGCCAGCAGCGCCGGGACAGGGGCTGCATGGGAGCTGTTTTTT.

The gene calls are TRBV7-9 and TRBJ1-2, with D perhaps matching TRBD1 (6 bases). Germline V gene sequence: CDR1 SEHNR, CDR2 FQNEAQ (reference sequence). V was pared by 4 bases and J by 7 bases, with 10 bases between. CDR3 length equals 12 residues. The CDR3 nucleotides read TGTGCCAGCAGCTCAGGGGCGACTGGCTACACCTTC. Translation gives CASSSGATGYTF. Based on the CDR3 plus reference TRBV7-9 and TRBJ1-2, the full variable domain is DTGVSQNPRHKITKRGQNVTFRCDPISEHNRLYWYRQTLGQGPEFLTYFQNEAQLEKSRLLSDRFSAERPKGSFSTLEIQRTEQGDSAMYLCASSSGATGYTFGSGTRLTVV.

J is TRBJ2-2 and V is TRBV2; D gene ambiguous. Germline values: CDR1 SNHLY, CDR2 FYNNEI. The CDR3 is made up of 13 amino acids. V lost 5 bases to trimming and J lost 0 bases, with 4 bases between them. The CDR3 nucleotides read TGTGCCAGCAGTACAGCGAACACCGGGGAGCTGTTTTTT. It is translated as CASSTANTGELFF.

The genes are TRBV5-4 and TRBJ2-2; D might be TRBD2 (5 bases). CDR3 length equals 15 residues. CDR1 is SGHNT and CDR2 is YYREEE in the germline V gene (reference sequence). Trimming removed 2 bases at V and 4 bases at J, with 12 bases between. The CDR3 region is CASSFPIRGTGELFF. In nucleotides, the CDR3 is TGTGCCAGCAGCTTTCCGATTCGGGGCACCGGGGAGCTGTTTTTT. Looking up the rest from reference TRBV5-4 and TRBJ2-2 gives the full variable domain: ETGVTQSPTHLIKTRGQQVTLRCSSQSGHNTVSWYQQALGQGPQFIFQYYREEENGRGNFPPRFSGLQFPNYSSELNVNALELDDSALYLCASSFPIRGTGELFFGEGSRLTVL.

The CDR3 loop reads CASSSRGSWGQKDTEAFF. CDR3 coding DNA: TGTGCCAGCAGCTCCAGGGGGTCATGGGGCCAGAAAGACACTGAAGCTTTCTTT. This rearrangement joins TRBV11-3 to TRBJ1-1; 7 nucleotides agree with TRBD1. V was pared by 4 bases and J by 3 bases, with 17 bases of the junction left unmatched. CDR1 and CDR2 (germline): SGHNT, YENEEA. The CDR3 runs 18 residues.